The 10 T cell receptor beta chains below come from one sample, sequenced in a study of blood T cells in healthy people across ages. The authors ran a second PCR of roughly 6 to 12 cycles using a sample-barcoded 5' primer and a J-beta primer mix. Each CDR3 protein is one row after TCRdb ran MiXCR on the 5' RACE reads. The table lists over 550,000 distinct CDR3 sequences, 25% to 35% of them singletons, with approximately 14% in the top ten. Sequencing was done on a sample of blood. The receptors shown here come from a woman older than 75 in good health.

The J gene is TRBJ2-3, the V gene TRBV20-1, with TRBD1 as a possible D gene (6 bases). The V end lost 1 base, the J end lost 0 bases, and 11 bases lay between the germline ends. Germline CDR1 and CDR2: DFQATT and SNEGSKA (reference sequence). The CDR3 loop spans 15 amino acids. The CDR3 sequence: CSARVGGASTDTQYF. The CDR3 nucleotides are TGCAGTGCTAGAGTTGGGGGCGCTAGCACAGATACGCAGTATTTT.

The CDR3 bases are TGCAGTGCTACCAACCGGGACAGCTATGGCTACACCTTC. It specifies CSATNRDSYGYTF. The chain has TRBV20-1 and TRBJ1-2, with 7 bases that match TRBD1. The CDR3 is 13 residues long. Germline CDR1 DFQATT, CDR2 SNEGSKA (reference sequence). J lost 4 bases, V lost 4 bases, and 6 bases had no gene match.

The chain recombines TRBV20-1 with TRBJ2-1; 8 bases fit TRBD2. The CDR3 is 15 amino acids. J was trimmed by 8 bases and V by 6 bases; bases with no gene match: 15. From germline, CDR1 is DFQATT and CDR2 SNEGSKA (reference sequence). CDR3 nucleotide sequence: TGCAGTGCCGCTTCCCCACTAGCGGTTTTGCATGAGCAGTTCTTC. This codes for CSAASPLAVLHEQFF.

This clonotype was seen many times. The chain carries TRBV4-2 and TRBJ2-3; 9 positions agree with TRBD2. CDR1 is LGHNA, CDR2 YNFKEQ, per germline. V dropped 0 bases and J dropped 3; count of bases not matched to a gene: 10. This CDR3 spans 18 amino acids. The CDR3 coding sequence is TGTGCCAGCAGCCAAGATGGGCGGAGCGGGGGGAAAACAGATACGCAGTATTTT. Protein: CASSQDGRSGGKTDTQYF.

This clonotype was seen more than once but under ten times. A much more abundant neighbour one base away suggests this may be a read error. The chain uses TRBV20-1 and TRBJ2-3; D is perhaps TRBD1 or TRBD2 (6 bases each). CDR1 and CDR2 from the germline V gene are DFQATT and SNEGSKA (reference sequence). The CDR3 has 12 residues. CDR3 sequence (DNA): TGCAGGGAACGGGGGCTCCAGGGTACGCAGTATTTT. Its protein is CRERGLQGTQYF.

The V gene is TRBV9, the J gene TRBJ1-1, with D perhaps TRBD1 (6 bases). V lost 3 bases to trimming and J lost 1 base, with 10 bases between them. CDR1 and CDR2 (germline): SGDLS, YYNGEE. The CDR3 sequence is 14 residues long. CDR3 nucleotides: TGTGCCAGCAGCGAACAACAGGGGAACACTGAAGCTTTCTTT. Translated: CASSEQQGNTEAFF.

This clonotype was counted at least ten times. The V call is TRBV4-1, the J call TRBJ2-1, with D maybe TRBD2 (6 bases). Germline CDR1 MGHRA, CDR2 YSYEKL. CDR3 size: 16 residues. V was trimmed by 0 bases and J by 4 bases, leaving 13 bases between them. CDR3 region: CASSQEVAGRYNEQFF. CDR3 nucleotide sequence: TGCGCCAGCAGCCAAGAGGTGGCGGGGCGATACAATGAGCAGTTCTTC.

This clonotype was found once. V and J are TRBV20-1 and TRBJ2-3; possibly TRBD1 or TRBD2 for D (6 bases each). From germline, CDR1 is DFQATT and CDR2 SNEGSKA (reference sequence). The length of the CDR3 is 13 residues. The germline V and J ends were trimmed by 5 bases and 8 bases, with 17 bases remaining between them. For the CDR3, the DNA is TGCAGTGCTGGAAACAGGGTGGGGGGTACGCAGTATTTT. Amino acid sequence: CSAGNRVGGTQYF.

About this clonotype itself: A much bigger clone sits one base away, suggesting this may be a read error. J is TRBJ2-5 and V is TRBV7-8; 8 nucleotides align to TRBD2. The J call may be faulty, since TRBJ2-7 better matches the DNA end. Germline V gene sequence: CDR1 SGHVS, CDR2 FQNEAQ. The CDR3 is made up of 14 amino acids. CDR3 loop: CASSERGGLNEQYF. DNA of the CDR3: TGTGCCAGCAGCGAACGCGGGGGGCTGAACGAGCAGTACTTC.

To note about this clonotype: A much larger clone lies a single base off, so this may be a read error. J is TRBJ1-1 and V is TRBV20-1; perhaps TRBD1 as D (5 bases). This CDR3 region has 15 residues. Germline lookup yields CDR1 DFQATT and CDR2 SNEGSKA (reference sequence). CDR3: CSARDEWGGNTGAFF. The CDR3 DNA sequence: TGCAGTGCTAGAGATGAGTGGGGCGGGAACACTGGAGCTTTCTTT.